Listed below are T cell receptor beta chains from one sample, sequenced in a study of blood T cell repertoires in COVID-19. Clones were sequenced by immunoSEQ multiplex PCR, and TCRdb holds only the in-frame ones, with some missing. The data show over 200,000 clones, about 90% seen once. The sequenced sample was peripheral blood. The receptors here all came from a man in his forties with active or convalescent COVID-19. Both conserved end residues are part of each CDR3. Each record gives: clone size, CDR3 length, D gene, V gene, J gene, CDR3 protein, CDR3 DNA. D genes are given only for firm matches. The size of a clone is reported for some rows only, either as once, few or many, or as a class for expanded clones.

size: .; length: 14; D: .; V: TRBV18; J: TRBJ1-5; CDR3: CASSPSTGNQPQHF; DNA: TGTGCCAGCTCACCTTCAACTGGCAATCAGCCCCAGCATTTT
size: few; length: 15; D: TRBD2; V: TRBV18; J: TRBJ2-3; CDR3: CASSPPRGGTDTQYF; DNA: TGTGCCAGCTCACCACCCCGGGGGGGCACAGATACGCAGTATTTT
size: .; length: 15; D: TRBD1; V: TRBV7-8; J: TRBJ1-5; CDR3: CASSPGTGNNQPQHF; DNA: TGTGCCAGCAGCCCCGGGACAGGGAATAATCAGCCCCAGCATTTT
size: .; length: 16; D: TRBD1; V: TRBV5-6; J: TRBJ2-5; CDR3: CASSSRTGLRQETQYF; DNA: TGTGCCAGCAGCTCCCGGACAGGATTGAGACAAGAGACCCAGTACTTC
size: .; length: 12; D: .; V: TRBV29-1; J: TRBJ2-7; CDR3: CSAIGTGYEQYF; DNA: TGCAGCGCCATTGGGACTGGCTACGAGCAGTACTTC
size: .; length: 13; D: TRBD1; V: TRBV27; J: TRBJ2-7; CDR3: CASSSGGAYEQYF; DNA: TGTGCCAGCAGCTCAGGGGGTGCCTACGAGCAGTACTTC
size: .; length: 16; D: TRBD1; V: TRBV5-1; J: TRBJ1-1; CDR3: CASSPGTGGVGTEAFF; DNA: TGCGCCAGCAGCCCCGGGACAGGGGGCGTGGGCACTGAAGCTTTCTTT
size: once; length: 16; D: .; V: TRBV28; J: TRBJ1-4; CDR3: CASSPPGHRSNEKLFF; DNA: TGTGCCAGCAGTCCCCCCGGACATCGGTCTAATGAAAAACTGTTTTTT
size: .; length: 13; D: .; V: TRBV9; J: TRBJ1-2; CDR3: CASSVQGRDGYTF; DNA: TGTGCCAGCAGCGTACAGGGAAGGGATGGCTACACCTTC
size: once; length: 16; D: TRBD2; V: TRBV30; J: TRBJ2-1; CDR3: CAWSVRGTTFYNEQFF; DNA: TGTGCCTGGAGTGTACGGGGGACTACCTTTTACAATGAGCAGTTCTTC
size: .; length: 12; D: .; V: TRBV14; J: TRBJ2-2; CDR3: CASSEGAGELFF; DNA: TGTGCCAGCAGTGAGGGGGCCGGGGAGCTGTTTTTT
size: once; length: 13; D: .; V: TRBV28; J: TRBJ1-2; CDR3: CASSPTVNYGYTF; DNA: TGTGCCAGCAGCCCGACAGTAAACTATGGCTACACCTTC
size: .; length: 17; D: .; V: TRBV19; J: TRBJ2-3; CDR3: CASSIDIRRGITDTQYF; DNA: TGTGCCAGTAGTATAGATATCAGGAGGGGTATCACAGATACGCAGTATTTT
size: few; length: 17; D: TRBD1; V: TRBV11-2; J: TRBJ2-2; CDR3: CASSSRTGAPNTGELFF; DNA: TGTGCCAGCAGCTCCCGGACAGGGGCTCCGAACACCGGGGAGCTGTTTTTT
size: .; length: 15; D: .; V: TRBV27; J: TRBJ2-3; CDR3: CASSLRELSKDTQYF; DNA: TGTGCCAGCAGTTTACGAGAGCTCTCTAAGGATACGCAGTATTTT
size: .; length: 21; D: TRBD1; V: TRBV7-6; J: TRBJ2-6; CDR3: CASSLARGTQGGPSGANVLTF; DNA: TGTGCCAGCAGCTTAGCCCGAGGCACACAGGGGGGACCCTCTGGGGCCAACGTCCTGACTTTC
size: .; length: 14; D: .; V: TRBV2; J: TRBJ1-5; CDR3: CASSDYRVNQPQHF; DNA: TGTGCCAGCAGTGACTACAGGGTCAATCAGCCCCAGCATTTT
size: .; length: 16; D: .; V: TRBV29-1; J: TRBJ1-1; CDR3: CSVDSPGAQWDTEAFF; DNA: TGCAGCGTTGATTCACCAGGGGCCCAGTGGGACACTGAAGCTTTCTTT
size: .; length: 13; D: .; V: TRBV5-1; J: TRBJ2-3; CDR3: CASMTGRTDTQYF; DNA: TGCGCCAGCATGACAGGGAGGACAGATACGCAGTATTTT
size: .; length: 13; D: .; V: TRBV7-3; J: TRBJ1-5; CDR3: CASSWTADQPQHF; DNA: TGTGCCAGCAGCTGGACAGCCGATCAGCCCCAGCATTTT
size: .; length: 16; D: TRBD1; V: TRBV30; J: TRBJ1-6; CDR3: CAWREGQGPFNSPLHF; DNA: TGTGCCTGGAGGGAGGGACAGGGGCCTTTTAATTCACCCCTCCACTTT
size: .; length: 15; D: TRBD2; V: TRBV7-2; J: TRBJ2-1; CDR3: CASSLWPSGGDEQFF; DNA: TGTGCCAGCAGCTTATGGCCTAGCGGGGGGGATGAGCAGTTCTTC
size: .; length: 14; D: .; V: TRBV27; J: TRBJ1-1; CDR3: CASRGDFSGTEAFF; DNA: TGTGCCAGCAGGGGGGACTTCAGCGGCACTGAAGCTTTCTTT
size: .; length: 12; D: .; V: TRBV7-8; J: TRBJ2-7; CDR3: CASSSKLYEQYF; DNA: TGTGCCAGCAGCTCAAAACTCTACGAGCAGTACTTC
size: .; length: 14; D: .; V: TRBV6-5; J: TRBJ1-1; CDR3: CASSYPPRYPEAFF; DNA: TGTGCCAGCAGTTACCCCCCCCGGTACCCTGAAGCTTTCTTT
size: .; length: 13; D: TRBD1; V: TRBV9; J: TRBJ2-7; CDR3: CASSSGTGYEQYF; DNA: TGTGCCAGCAGCTCCGGGACAGGCTACGAGCAGTACTTC
size: .; length: 15; D: TRBD1; V: TRBV10-2; J: TRBJ1-6; CDR3: CASRDRGRGNSPLHF; DNA: TGCGCCAGCAGGGACAGGGGGCGCGGGAATTCACCCCTCCACTTT
size: .; length: 12; D: TRBD1; V: TRBV11-2; J: TRBJ1-1; CDR3: CASSFQGALAFF; DNA: TGTGCCAGCAGCTTTCAGGGGGCACTGGCTTTCTTT
size: .; length: 14; D: .; V: TRBV4-2; J: TRBJ2-3; CDR3: CASSQDQGTDTQYF; DNA: TGTGCCAGCAGCCAAGATCAGGGCACAGATACGCAGTATTTT
size: .; length: 15; D: TRBD1; V: TRBV18; J: TRBJ1-3; CDR3: CASSPPGQGLDTIYF; DNA: TGTGCCAGCTCACCCCCGGGACAGGGGTTAGACACCATATATTTT
size: .; length: 16; D: TRBD2; V: TRBV12-5; J: TRBJ2-2; CDR3: CASGPASGRETGELFF; DNA: TGTGCTAGTGGGCCCGCGAGCGGGAGAGAAACCGGGGAGCTGTTTTTT
size: .; length: 13; D: .; V: TRBV18; J: TRBJ1-1; CDR3: CASSPPTVTEAFF; DNA: TGTGCCAGCTCACCACCCACAGTCACTGAAGCTTTCTTT
size: .; length: 13; D: .; V: TRBV29-1; J: TRBJ2-1; CDR3: CSVERASYNEQFF; DNA: TGCAGCGTTGAGAGGGCCAGCTACAATGAGCAGTTCTTC
size: .; length: 15; D: TRBD2; V: TRBV9; J: TRBJ2-5; CDR3: CASTLGGGPVETQYF; DNA: TGTGCCAGCACCCTGGGGGGAGGGCCCGTAGAGACCCAGTACTTC
size: .; length: 14; D: .; V: TRBV3-1/TRBV3-2; J: TRBJ1-6; CDR3: CASSQDRANSPLHF; DNA: TGTGCCAGCAGCCAAGACAGGGCTAATTCACCCCTCCACTTT
size: .; length: 13; D: .; V: TRBV7-6; J: TRBJ2-2; CDR3: CASSLGRSVKLFF; DNA: TGTGCCAGCAGCTTAGGGCGTAGCGTAAAGCTGTTTTTT
size: .; length: 17; D: .; V: TRBV27; J: TRBJ2-3; CDR3: CASRYAAYYAPTDTQYF; DNA: TGTGCCAGCAGATATGCTGCTTACTACGCACCCACAGATACGCAGTATTTT
size: .; length: 15; D: .; V: TRBV19; J: TRBJ1-1; CDR3: CASSDRGHKKPEAFF; DNA: TGTGCCAGTTCCGACCGAGGACACAAAAAACCTGAAGCTTTCTTT
size: .; length: 16; D: .; V: TRBV9; J: TRBJ2-7; CDR3: CASSLEWAPSSYEQYF; DNA: TGTGCCAGCAGCCTAGAATGGGCACCGAGCTCCTACGAGCAGTACTTC
size: .; length: 14; D: TRBD2; V: TRBV7-2; J: TRBJ2-7; CDR3: CASREREPSYEQYF; DNA: TGTGCCAGCAGGGAGCGGGAGCCGTCCTACGAGCAGTACTTC
size: .; length: 14; D: .; V: TRBV28; J: TRBJ1-2; CDR3: CASSPTEAVYGYTF; DNA: TGTGCCAGCAGCCCAACCGAGGCAGTCTATGGCTACACCTTC
size: .; length: 16; D: .; V: TRBV7-3; J: TRBJ2-2; CDR3: CASSLYSGVSAGELFF; DNA: TGTGCCAGCAGCTTATATTCGGGGGTGTCTGCCGGGGAGCTGTTTTTT
size: few; length: 14; D: .; V: TRBV6-5; J: TRBJ1-5; CDR3: CASSFTRTESTQHF; DNA: TGTGCCAGCAGTTTTACTAGGACGGAAAGTACCCAGCATTTT
size: .; length: 14; D: TRBD1; V: TRBV9; J: TRBJ2-7; CDR3: CASSVEEGTGEQYF; DNA: TGTGCCAGCAGCGTAGAAGAAGGGACAGGCGAGCAGTACTTC
size: once; length: 14; D: .; V: TRBV29-1; J: TRBJ1-2; CDR3: CSVEVPGASYGYTF; DNA: TGCAGCGTTGAAGTTCCAGGGGCCAGCTATGGCTACACCTTC
size: .; length: 14; D: .; V: TRBV28; J: TRBJ1-1; CDR3: CASSPETARTEAFF; DNA: TGTGCCAGCAGTCCCGAGACGGCTAGAACTGAAGCTTTCTTT
size: .; length: 15; D: .; V: TRBV7-3; J: TRBJ1-1; CDR3: CASSLDGQGNTEAFF; DNA: TGTGCCAGCAGCTTAGATGGGCAGGGGAACACTGAAGCTTTCTTT
size: .; length: 14; D: .; V: TRBV2; J: TRBJ2-1; CDR3: CASKVLESYNEQFF; DNA: TGTGCCAGCAAGGTCCTAGAGTCCTACAATGAGCAGTTCTTC
size: few; length: 15; D: TRBD1; V: TRBV7-9; J: TRBJ2-5; CDR3: CASSSPDRVEETQYF; DNA: TGTGCCAGCAGCTCACCCGACAGGGTAGAAGAGACCCAGTACTTC
size: .; length: 17; D: TRBD1; V: TRBV11-2; J: TRBJ1-1; CDR3: CASSLEFTGGSNTEAFF; DNA: TGTGCCAGCAGCTTAGAGTTTACAGGGGGCTCGAACACTGAAGCTTTCTTT
size: .; length: 15; D: TRBD2; V: TRBV28; J: TRBJ2-1; CDR3: CASTLGTSGRNEQFF; DNA: TGTGCCAGCACCCTCGGGACTAGCGGGAGGAATGAGCAGTTCTTC
size: once; length: 15; D: .; V: TRBV5-1; J: TRBJ1-1; CDR3: CASSLTPGTNTEAFF; DNA: TGCGCCAGCAGCCTTACCCCAGGGACAAACACTGAAGCTTTCTTT
size: .; length: 14; D: TRBD1; V: TRBV19; J: TRBJ2-7; CDR3: CASNPGGPSSEQYF; DNA: TGTGCCAGTAACCCAGGGGGCCCCTCGTCCGAGCAGTACTTC